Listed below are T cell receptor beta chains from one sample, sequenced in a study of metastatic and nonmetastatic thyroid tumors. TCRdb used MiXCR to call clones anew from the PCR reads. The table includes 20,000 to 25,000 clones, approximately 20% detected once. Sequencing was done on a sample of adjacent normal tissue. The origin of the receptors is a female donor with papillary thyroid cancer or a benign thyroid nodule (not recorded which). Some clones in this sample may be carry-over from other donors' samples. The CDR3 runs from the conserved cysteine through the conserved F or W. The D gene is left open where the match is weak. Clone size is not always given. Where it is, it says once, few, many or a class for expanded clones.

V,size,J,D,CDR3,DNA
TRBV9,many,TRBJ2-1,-,CASSLTLSSYNEQFF,TGTGCCAGCAGCCTTACACTGAGCTCCTACAATGAGCAGTTCTTC
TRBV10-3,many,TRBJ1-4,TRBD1,CAISDANRGFNEKLFF,TGTGCCATCTCTGACGCCAACAGGGGGTTTAATGAAAAACTGTTTTTT
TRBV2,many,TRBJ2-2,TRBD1,CASRGQGFFGELFF,TGTGCCAGCAGGGGACAGGGATTTTTCGGGGAGCTGTTTTTT
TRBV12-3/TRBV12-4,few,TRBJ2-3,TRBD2,CASGLMLAGEDTQYF,TGTGCCAGCGGCCTAATGTTAGCGGGAGAAGATACGCAGTATTTT
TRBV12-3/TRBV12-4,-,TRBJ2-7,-,CASSKTGLTYEQYF,TGTGCCAGCAGCAAAACGGGACTCACGTACGAGCAGTACTTC
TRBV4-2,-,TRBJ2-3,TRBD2,CASSNGLAGGLPNTQYF,TGTGCCAGCAGCAACGGATTAGCGGGAGGCTTGCCAAATACGCAGTATTTT
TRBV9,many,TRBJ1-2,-,CASPKGDGYTF,TGTGCCAGCCCCAAAGGGGACGGCTACACCTTC
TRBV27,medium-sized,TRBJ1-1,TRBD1,CASSLLGQGGANEAFF,TGTGCCAGCAGTTTATTGGGACAGGGTGGGGCGAATGAAGCTTTCTTT
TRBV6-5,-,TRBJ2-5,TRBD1,CAGSYSGQGGATQYF,TGTGCCGGCAGTTACTCGGGACAGGGGGGGGCTACCCAGTACTTC
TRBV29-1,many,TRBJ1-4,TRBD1,CSVEVGAGGEKLFF,TGCAGCGTTGAAGTGGGGGCAGGGGGGGAAAAACTGTTTTTT
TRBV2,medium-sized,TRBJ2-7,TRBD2,CASRQGLAAYEQYF,TGTGCCAGCAGACAGGGACTAGCAGCCTACGAGCAGTACTTC
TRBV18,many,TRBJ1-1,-,CASSPRRDKNTEAFF,TGTGCCAGCTCACCACGTCGGGACAAGAACACTGAAGCTTTCTTT
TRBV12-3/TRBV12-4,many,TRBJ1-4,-,CASSRDRTANEKLFF,TGTGCCAGCAGCCGAGACAGGACCGCCAATGAAAAACTGTTTTTT
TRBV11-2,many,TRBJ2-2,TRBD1,CASSPPPGQGRGGELFF,TGTGCCAGCAGCCCACCTCCGGGACAGGGACGGGGCGGGGAGCTGTTTTTT
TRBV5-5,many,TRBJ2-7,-,CASSLSLVNSYEQYF,TGTGCCAGCAGTCTCTCACTAGTGAACTCCTACGAGCAGTACTTC
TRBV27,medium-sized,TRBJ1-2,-,CASALSANRDGYTF,TGTGCCAGCGCTTTGTCGGCGAACAGGGATGGCTACACCTTC
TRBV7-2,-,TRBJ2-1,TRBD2,CASSTLEGGPSEQFF,TGTGCCAGCAGCACACTAGAGGGAGGGCCGAGTGAGCAGTTCTTC
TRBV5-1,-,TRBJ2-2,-,CASSLGPAGVDGELFF,TGCGCCAGCAGCCTGGGGCCAGCAGGGGTTGACGGGGAGCTGTTTTTT
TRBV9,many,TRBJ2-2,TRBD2,CASSLKTSGRWDTGELFF,TGTGCCAGCAGCCTCAAGACTAGCGGGAGGTGGGATACCGGGGAGCTGTTTTTT
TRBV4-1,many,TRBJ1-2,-,CASSQEELANYGYTF,TGCGCCAGCAGCCAAGAAGAGCTAGCTAACTATGGCTACACCTTC
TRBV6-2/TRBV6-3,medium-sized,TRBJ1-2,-,CASSSDGYGYTF,TGTGCCAGCAGCTCGGACGGCTATGGCTACACCTTC
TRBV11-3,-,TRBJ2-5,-,CASSPDRGVQVFTQYF,TGTGCCAGCAGCCCGGATAGAGGGGTCCAGGTGTTCACCCAGTACTTC
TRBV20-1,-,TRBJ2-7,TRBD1,CSAWRDRDLYEQYF,TGCAGTGCTTGGCGGGACAGGGATTTATACGAGCAGTACTTC
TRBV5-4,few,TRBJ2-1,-,CASSLVGGPRYNEQFF,TGTGCCAGCAGCTTGGTCGGGGGACCTCGTTACAATGAGCAGTTCTTC
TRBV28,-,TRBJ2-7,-,CASGVYDHYF,TGTGCGTCCGGGGTGTACGATCACTACTTC
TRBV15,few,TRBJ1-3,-,CATSRIRGSGNTIYF,TGTGCCACCAGCCGAATCAGGGGTTCTGGAAACACCATATATTTT
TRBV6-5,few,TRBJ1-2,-,CASSYRQGVYGYTF,TGTGCCAGCAGTTACAGGCAGGGTGTCTATGGCTACACCTTC
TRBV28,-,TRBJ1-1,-,CASNPYRSGAEAFF,TGTGCCAGCAACCCCTACAGGTCTGGGGCTGAAGCTTTCTTT
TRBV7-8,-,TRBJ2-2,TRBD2,CASTFLAGEEGELFF,TGTGCCAGCACCTTTCTGGCGGGAGAGGAAGGGGAGCTGTTTTTT
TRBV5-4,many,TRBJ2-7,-,CASSLERSSEQYF,TGTGCCAGCAGCTTGGAAAGGTCGAGCGAGCAGTACTTC
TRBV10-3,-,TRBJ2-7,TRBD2,CAISELAVGHEQYF,TGCGCCATCAGTGAGCTAGCGGTAGGCCACGAGCAGTACTTC